One sample yielded the 20 T cell receptor beta chains listed below, sequenced in a study of OX40 agonist ivuxolimab in advanced cancers. Sequencing used immunoSEQ multiplex PCR; TCRdb keeps in-frame clones, though not all of them. The sample holds tens of thousands of clones, roughly 90% seen once. The sample was CD4+ or CD8+ T cells sorted from blood, taken in a trial of the OX40 agonist ivuxolimab. The receptors were sampled from an adult with an advanced solid tumor such as melanoma, head and neck, liver or kidney cancer.

Only a few counts were recorded for this clone. The J gene is TRBJ1-5, the V gene TRBV23-1; D is perhaps TRBD1 (5 bases). TRBV23-1 is assigned to the ORF class and has an uncertain function. The CDR3 extends over 16 amino acids. V was cut by 2 bases and J by 0 bases, with 11 bases left in between. CDR3 protein: CASSQIGQTSNQPQHF. CDR3 DNA: TGCGCCAGCAGTCAAATAGGACAAACTAGCAATCAGCCCCAGCATTTT.

This clone was detected only a few times. V usage is TRBV25-1 and J usage is TRBJ2-2; D uncertain. The CDR3 sequence is 15 residues long. Deletions cut 6 bases from V and 2 bases from J, with 13 bases between. CDR1 and CDR2 from the germline V gene are MGHDK and SYGVNS. CDR3 coding DNA: TGTGCCAGCAGGGGCACCGGCCGTAACACCGGGGAGCTGTTTTTT. This encodes CASRGTGRNTGELFF.

V and J are TRBV2 and TRBJ1-4; 7 bases align to TRBD1. The V and J ends lost 8 bases and 3 bases, in that order; junction bases with no gene match: 9. Germline loops: CDR1 SNHLY, CDR2 FYNNEI. CDR3 size: 15 residues. The CDR3 loop is CASGQAGQSNEKLFF. The CDR3, as DNA: TGTGCCAGCGGTCAGGCGGGACAGTCTAATGAAAAACTGTTTTTT.

The chain links TRBV7-2 to TRBJ1-5, with a tentative D call TRBD1 (5 bases). The CDR3 is 15 amino acids. Trimming left V 3 bases short and J 3 bases short, with 12 bases between. CDR1 and CDR2 from the germline V gene are SGHTA and FQGNSA. CDR3 nucleotides: TGTGCCAGCAGCTTGGGGAGACAGCCCAATCAGCCCCAGCATTTT. This sequence encodes CASSLGRQPNQPQHF. The full variable domain, in which reference TRBV7-2 and TRBJ1-5 provide the parts outside the CDR3, is GAGVSQSPSNKVTEKGKDVELRCDPISGHTALYWYRQSLGQGLEFLIYFQGNSAPDKSGLPSDRFSAERTGGSVSTLTIQRTQQEDSAVYLCASSLGRQPNQPQHFGDGTRLSIL.

The sample holds one count of this clone. The rearrangement joins TRBV7-9 to TRBJ2-3; D might be TRBD1 (5 bases). The V gene's germline CDR1 is SEHNR and CDR2 FQNEAQ (reference sequence). The V and J ends lost 4 bases and 0 bases respectively, with 8 bases between them. This CDR3 spans 14 amino acids. In nucleotides, the CDR3 is TGTGCCAGCAGCTCCAGGGCTAGCACAGATACGCAGTATTTT. As protein: CASSSRASTDTQYF. Supplemented by reference TRBV7-9 and TRBJ2-3, the full variable domain reads DTGVSQNPRHKITKRGQNVTFRCDPISEHNRLYWYRQTLGQGPEFLTYFQNEAQLEKSRLLSDRFSAERPKGSFSTLEIQRTEQGDSAMYLCASSSRASTDTQYFGPGTRLTVL.

CDR3 residues: CASSGRVLVFF. The CDR3 region has the DNA TGTGCCAGCAGTGGCAGGGTTTTAGTGTTTTTT. The chain recombines TRBV28 with TRBJ1-4, with a weak D call TRBD1 (5 bases). This CDR3 has 11 amino acids. The germline CDR1 and CDR2 sequences are MDHEN and SYDVKM. Deletions cut 5 bases from V and 15 bases from J, with 13 bases between.

The rearrangement joins TRBV27 to TRBJ1-2; D is perhaps TRBD1 (6 bases). Between the trimmed V and J ends, which lost 8 bases and 7 bases, there was a span of 17 bases. This CDR3 has 13 amino acids. Looked up from germline, CDR1 is MNHEY and CDR2 is SMNVEV (reference sequence). CDR3 coding DNA: TGTGCCAGCGGGCGGATGGGGGCAGGTGGCTACACCTTC. Protein sequence: CASGRMGAGGYTF.

The chain carries TRBV6-1 and TRBJ1-3; 7 bases fit TRBD1. Germline CDR1 reads MNHNS; CDR2 reads SASEGT. V lost 0 bases to trimming and J lost 3 bases; unmatched junction nucleotides: 11. The CDR3 sequence is 18 residues long. In DNA, the CDR3 is TGTGCCAGCAGTGAAGCCCGGGCACAGGGGTTTGGTGGAAACACCATATATTTT. This sequence encodes CASSEARAQGFGGNTIYF.

The chain is built from TRBV5-1 and TRBJ1-6; D gene unclear. The V end was cut by 2 bases, the J end by 7 bases, with 13 bases between. This CDR3 contains 15 residues. Germline-derived CDR1 and CDR2 are SGHRS and YFSETQ. DNA of the CDR3: TGCGCCAGCAGCTTAGCAGACGGCCTCAATTCACCCCTCCACTTT. As protein: CASSLADGLNSPLHF. The full variable domain, its missing parts supplied by reference TRBV5-1 and TRBJ1-6, is KAGVTQTPRYLIKTRGQQVTLSCSPISGHRSVSWYQQTPGQGLQFLFEYFSETQRNKGNFPGRFSGRQFSNSRSEMNVSTLELGDSALYLCASSLADGLNSPLHFGNGTRLTVT.

V is TRBV7-3 and J is TRBJ2-5; 7 positions agree with TRBD1. CDR1 is SGHTA and CDR2 is FQGTGA in the germline V gene. This CDR3 is 15 amino acids long. V shed 2 bases and J 5 bases; nucleotides not matched to a gene: 8. In nucleotides, the CDR3 is TGTGCCAGCAGCTTAGTCGCAGGGGGTATCGAGACCCAGTACTTC. Amino acid sequence: CASSLVAGGIETQYF.

V and J are TRBV7-8 and TRBJ1-1; 9 bases line up with TRBD1. The germline V gene has CDR1 SGHVS and CDR2 FQNEAQ. The CDR3 has 17 amino acids. V was clipped by 3 bases and J by 0 bases; unmatched bases: 8. CDR3: CASSFRTGELVNTEAFF. Written as DNA, the CDR3 is TGTGCCAGCAGCTTCCGGACAGGGGAGTTGGTGAACACTGAAGCTTTCTTT.

This chain joins TRBV6-5 and TRBJ1-6, with D possibly TRBD1 on 5 matching bases. V lost 7 bases, J lost 8 bases, and 18 bases lay in between. Per the germline V gene, CDR1 is MNHEY and CDR2 is SVGAGI. The CDR3 loop spans 15 amino acids. The CDR3: CASTQRGRDYSPLHF. In DNA, the CDR3 is TGTGCCAGCACCCAAAGGGGCAGGGATTATTCACCCCTCCACTTT.

The genes are TRBV30 and TRBJ1-5; 7 bases are a match to TRBD1. Trimming at V came to 1 base and at J to 9 bases, leaving 9 bases not matched to a gene. The length of the CDR3 is 14 residues. Germline CDR1 reads GTSNPN; CDR2 reads SVGIG (reference sequence). The CDR3: CAWSEGTDFRPQHF. For the CDR3, the DNA is TGTGCCTGGAGTGAGGGGACAGATTTTCGGCCCCAGCATTTT. Drawing the rest from reference TRBV30 and TRBJ1-5, the complete variable domain is SQTIHQWPATLVQPVGSPLSLECTVEGTSNPNLYWYRQAAGRGLQLLFYSVGIGQISSEVPQNLSASRPQDRQFILSSKKLLLSDSGFYLCAWSEGTDFRPQHFGDGTRLSIL.

This clone was recorded once. This chain joins TRBV5-1 and TRBJ2-6; D gene uncertain. Trimming left V 3 bases short and J 2 bases short, with 9 bases between. This CDR3 is built from 15 residues. In germline, CDR1 is SGHRS, CDR2 YFSETQ. In nucleotides, the CDR3 is TGCGCCAGCAGCTGGGGTGTCGCTGGGGCCAACGTCCTGACTTTC. Translating gives CASSWGVAGANVLTF.

This chain links TRBV6-5 with TRBJ1-5; a weak D match, TRBD1 (5 bases). Germline V gene sequence: CDR1 MNHEY, CDR2 SVGAGI. V lost 6 bases to trimming and J lost 3 bases, with 15 bases between them. The CDR3 covers 15 residues. CDR3 protein: CASRITGKVNQPQHF. In nucleotides, the CDR3 is TGTGCCAGCAGAATAACAGGAAAGGTCAATCAGCCCCAGCATTTT.

J is TRBJ2-1 and V is TRBV7-9, with D perhaps matching TRBD1 (5 bases). Germline-derived CDR1 and CDR2 are SEHNR and FQNEAQ (reference sequence). The CDR3 runs to 15 residues. Trimming left V 1 base short and J 2 bases short, with 9 bases between. The CDR3 nucleotides are TGTGCCAGCAGCTTAGACAGGAGCCCCTACAATGAGCAGTTCTTC. Translation gives CASSLDRSPYNEQFF. Full variable domain (outside the CDR3, taken from reference TRBV7-9 and TRBJ2-1): DTGVSQNPRHKITKRGQNVTFRCDPISEHNRLYWYRQTLGQGPEFLTYFQNEAQLEKSRLLSDRFSAERPKGSFSTLEIQRTEQGDSAMYLCASSLDRSPYNEQFFGPGTRLTVL.

This chain links TRBV2 with TRBJ1-1; possible D gene TRBD1, 5 bases. Trimming pared 6 bases from V and 4 bases from J, leaving 18 bases between. Germline CDR1 and CDR2: SNHLY and FYNNEI. The CDR3 runs 15 residues. CDR3 region: CASSRDSLGGTEAFF. The DNA of the CDR3 is TGTGCCAGCAGCCGAGACAGCCTCGGTGGCACTGAAGCTTTCTTT.

The chain carries TRBV7-9 and TRBJ2-7, with D perhaps matching TRBD1 (6 bases). Germline CDR1 SEHNR, CDR2 FQNEAQ (reference sequence). V lost 5 bases and J lost 3, with 17 bases in between. CDR3 length: 15 amino acids. CDR3: CASSPSDSRFYEQYF. As DNA, the CDR3 is TGTGCCAGCAGCCCATCGGACAGTCGGTTCTACGAGCAGTACTTC.

The rearrangement uses TRBV2 and TRBJ1-1; possible D gene TRBD1, 5 bases. This CDR3 is 14 amino acids long. The germline V and J ends were trimmed by 1 base and 1 base, with 7 bases remaining between them. Germline CDR1 reads SNHLY; CDR2 reads FYNNEI. CDR3 DNA: TGTGCCAGCAGTGAAGACAGGAGGAACACTGAAGCTTTCTTT. It encodes CASSEDRRNTEAFF.

Many counts were recorded for this clone. The J gene is TRBJ1-6, the V gene TRBV4-2, with TRBD1 matching over 9 bases. The J segment lost 10 bases and the V segment lost 0 bases, leaving 7 bases of the junction unmatched. The CDR3 has 16 amino acids. Germline V gene sequence: CDR1 LGHNA, CDR2 YNFKEQ. The CDR3: CASSQEAQGAGSPLHF. As DNA, the CDR3 is TGTGCCAGCAGCCAAGAGGCACAGGGGGCTGGGTCACCCCTCCACTTT.